One sample yielded the 24 T cell receptor beta chains listed below, sequenced in a study of graft-versus-host responses after intestinal transplantation. The antigens of these receptors remain unknown. Sequencing was performed with immunoSEQ multiplex PCR; in TCRdb, only in-frame clones are kept and a portion is missing. Seen here are around 84,000 clones, less than 90% observed once, and the top ten hold roughly 17%. The sequences come from unstimulated CD8+ T cells sorted from spleen or lymph node cells, collected before intestinal transplant. These TCRs come from a human donor who received an intestinal transplant.

The chain carries TRBV5-1 and TRBJ2-1, with D perhaps matching TRBD2 (6 bases). Germline lookup yields CDR1 SGHRS and CDR2 YFSETQ. The CDR3 consists of 11 residues. V lost 5 bases and J lost 8, with 8 bases in between. As DNA, the CDR3 is TGCGCCAGCAGGGAGGGCCATGAGCAGTTCTTC. This sequence encodes CASREGHEQFF.

Only a few counts were recorded for this clone. This chain joins TRBV6-1 and TRBJ2-7; 9 nucleotides align to TRBD2. Looked up from germline, CDR1 is MNHNS and CDR2 is SASEGT. CDR3 size: 15 residues. The V and J ends lost 2 bases and 3 bases, in that order; junction bases with no gene match: 5. CDR3 amino acids: CASSELAGPFYEQYF. Here the CDR3 DNA reads TGTGCCAGCAGTGAACTAGCGGGGCCCTTCTACGAGCAGTACTTC.

The chain combines TRBV18 with TRBJ2-1; TRBD2 agrees at 8 bases. Germline CDR1 reads KGHSH; CDR2 reads LQKENI. The CDR3 loop spans 17 amino acids. V shed 4 bases, J shed 0 bases, and the junction held 8 bases outside the gene matches. The CDR3 reads CASSRKILAASYNEQFF. For the CDR3, the DNA is TGTGCCAGCTCACGAAAAATACTAGCGGCCTCCTACAATGAGCAGTTCTTC.

This chain joins TRBV6-1 and TRBJ1-2; tentative D call: TRBD1 (5 bases). The germline V and J ends were trimmed by 2 bases and 3 bases, with 19 bases remaining between them. CDR1 and CDR2 (germline): MNHNS, SASEGT. CDR3 length: 17 residues. The CDR3 sequence: CASSEMSGHQIYYGYTF. In DNA form, the CDR3 reads TGTGCCAGCAGTGAAATGTCAGGGCACCAGATCTACTATGGCTACACCTTC.

This clone was observed a few times. CDR3 sequence (DNA): TGTGCCAGCAGCTTAAGTGGCGGATACAATGAGCAGTTCTTC. It encodes CASSLSGGYNEQFF. The gene calls are TRBV7-3 and TRBJ2-1; D is unresolved. The germline gives CDR1 SGHTA, CDR2 FQGTGA. V dropped 1 base and J dropped 4 bases, with 8 bases sitting between them. CDR3 length: 14 amino acids.

This CDR3 is CASSLSGRPGLAKYEQYF. The CDR3 region has the DNA TGTGCCAGCAGCTTATCTGGGCGACCGGGACTAGCAAAATACGAGCAGTACTTC. The chain uses TRBV11-2 and TRBJ2-7; 9 bases agree with TRBD2. The CDR3 is 18 residues long. V gave up 2 bases and J gave up 4 bases; unmatched junction bases: 15. Looked up from germline, CDR1 is SGHAT and CDR2 is FQNNGV. The full variable domain, rest sourced from reference TRBV11-2 and TRBJ2-7, is EAGVAQSPRYKIIEKRQSVAFWCNPISGHATLYWYQQILGQGPKLLIQFQNNGVVDDSQLPKDRFSAERLKGVDSTLKIQPAKLEDSAVYLCASSLSGRPGLAKYEQYFGPGTRLTVT.

The rearrangement joins TRBV7-9 to TRBJ2-3; 8 nucleotides align to TRBD2. The ends lost 3 bases at V and 1 base at J; junction bases unmatched: 3. Germline lookup yields CDR1 SEHNR and CDR2 FQNEAQ (reference sequence). The CDR3 extends over 15 amino acids. Here the CDR3 reads CASSFGTRGTDTQYF. The CDR3 coding sequence is TGTGCCAGCAGCTTTGGGACTAGGGGCACAGATACGCAGTATTTT.

V gene TRBV5-1 combines with J gene TRBJ1-2; D is perhaps TRBD1 (5 bases). Germline V gene sequence: CDR1 SGHRS, CDR2 YFSETQ. The CDR3 has 15 residues. Trimming took 1 base from V and 5 from J, leaving 15 bases between them. The CDR3 region is CASSLLSGRWYGYTF. CDR3 sequence (DNA): TGCGCCAGCAGCTTGCTTTCAGGGCGATGGTATGGCTACACCTTC.

In this sample, this clone turned up once. The chain combines TRBV6-1 with TRBJ1-1; D may be TRBD1 (5 bases). Germline CDR1 and CDR2: MNHNS and SASEGT. This CDR3 has 15 amino acids. The V end was cut by 5 bases, the J end by 2 bases, with 15 bases between. The CDR3 spells CASSLTGRSNTEAFF. DNA for the CDR3: TGTGCCAGCAGTTTGACGGGACGGAGCAACACTGAAGCTTTCTTT.

The chain is built from TRBV27 and TRBJ1-5; 7 bases align to TRBD1. V shed 2 bases, J shed 4 bases, and the junction held 8 bases outside the gene matches. The germline gives CDR1 MNHEY, CDR2 SMNVEV (reference sequence). The CDR3 is 16 amino acids. The CDR3 reads CASSLVGQGVNQPQHF. The CDR3 DNA is TGTGCCAGCAGTTTAGTCGGGCAGGGGGTTAATCAGCCCCAGCATTTT.

This clone was recorded many times. V is TRBV7-9 and J is TRBJ2-7; unclear D gene. The germline V and J ends were trimmed by 5 bases and 2 bases, with 16 bases remaining between them. Germline assignment: CDR1 SEHNR and CDR2 FQNEAQ (reference sequence). The CDR3 length is 15 residues. CDR3 sequence: CASSPPFGPTYEQYF. DNA of the CDR3: TGTGCCAGCAGCCCCCCGTTTGGGCCAACCTACGAGCAGTACTTC.

In this sample, this clone turned up a few times. The chain combines TRBV27 with TRBJ2-2, with 7 bases identical to TRBD1. Unmatched junction bases numbered 3, after V lost 6 bases and J lost 2 bases. The CDR3 runs 14 residues. The germline CDR1 and CDR2 sequences are MNHEY and SMNVEV (reference sequence). CDR3: CASSGTVNTGELFF. The CDR3 DNA reads TGTGCCAGCAGCGGGACAGTCAACACCGGGGAGCTGTTTTTT.

The J gene is TRBJ1-1, the V gene TRBV5-1; 8 nucleotides match TRBD1. The CDR3 covers 15 residues. V lost 7 bases, J lost 5 bases, and 13 bases stayed unmatched. CDR1 is SGHRS and CDR2 is YFSETQ in the germline V gene. CDR3 DNA: TGCGCCAGCTCGCGGGCAGGGGGCTCAGTGACTGAAGCTTTCTTT. Its protein product is CASSRAGGSVTEAFF. Based on the CDR3 plus reference TRBV5-1 and TRBJ1-1, the full variable domain is KAGVTQTPRYLIKTRGQQVTLSCSPISGHRSVSWYQQTPGQGLQFLFEYFSETQRNKGNFPGRFSGRQFSNSRSEMNVSTLELGDSALYLCASSRAGGSVTEAFFGQGTRLTVV.

This chain uses TRBV6-4 with TRBJ2-7; perhaps TRBD1 as D (5 bases). This CDR3 region has 15 residues. The V gene's germline CDR1 is MRHNA and CDR2 SNTAGT. V lost 7 bases and J lost 4, with 20 bases in between. The DNA of the CDR3 is TGTGCCAGCATTTTTACAAGGGGCCTCCATTACGAGCAGTACTTC. It encodes CASIFTRGLHYEQYF.

The CDR3 DNA sequence: TGCGCCAGCAGTCTGCGGGGGGTAGCCAAAAACATTCAGTACTTC. Its protein product is CASSLRGVAKNIQYF. The genes are TRBV10-1 and TRBJ2-4, with TRBD2 identical over 8 bases. Trimming removed 5 bases from V and 0 bases from J; junction bases left unmatched: 3. Germline V gene lookup returns CDR1 WNHNN and CDR2 SYGVQD (reference sequence). This CDR3 comprises 15 residues.

This clone showed up just a few times. This chain connects TRBV27 to TRBJ2-5; D may be TRBD2 (5 bases). V lost 6 bases, J lost 2 bases, and 16 bases lay in between. The V gene's germline CDR1 is MNHEY and CDR2 SMNVEV (reference sequence). This CDR3 contains 15 residues. The CDR3 DNA reads TGTGCCAGCAGGAACCCCGGGGAAGGGCAAGAGACCCAGTACTTC. It specifies CASRNPGEGQETQYF.

The chain employs TRBV9 and TRBJ2-3; D remains ambiguous. The germline CDR1 and CDR2 sequences are SGDLS and YYNGEE. V was shortened by 3 bases and J by 0 bases, with 5 bases between the two germline ends. CDR3 length: 13 amino acids. The CDR3 protein is CASSGQSTDTQYF. CDR3 DNA sequence: TGTGCCAGCAGCGGACAAAGCACAGATACGCAGTATTTT.

The chain has TRBV4-1 and TRBJ2-5; the match to TRBD2 covers 12 bases. The tail of the sequence fits TRBJ2-7 better, so the J call may be wrong. The length of the CDR3 is 15 residues. From germline, CDR1 is MGHRA and CDR2 YSYEKL. The CDR3 protein is CASSHLAGGPDEQYF. The CDR3 region has the DNA TGCGCCAGCAGCCATCTAGCGGGAGGGCCCGACGAGCAGTACTTC.

V usage is TRBV14 and J usage is TRBJ1-6; no reliable D call. Germline V gene lookup returns CDR1 SGHDN and CDR2 FVKESK. Trimming took 0 bases from V and 10 from J, leaving 4 bases between them. There are 12 residues in the CDR3. Here the CDR3 reads CASSQEGSPLHF. As DNA, the CDR3 is TGTGCCAGCAGCCAAGAGGGATCACCCCTCCACTTT.

The chain links TRBV5-1 to TRBJ2-5, with 9 bases lining up with TRBD1. The CDR3 contains 14 residues. The junction had 5 bases not matched to a gene; V was cut back by 3 bases and J by 5 bases. Germline CDR1 is SGHRS and CDR2 is YFSETQ. Here the CDR3 DNA reads TGCGCCAGCAGCTCTACAGGGGGCCGGGAGACCCAGTACTTC. This encodes CASSSTGGRETQYF.

This sequence joins TRBV5-6 and TRBJ2-1; D remains unclear. CDR3 length equals 13 residues. Trimming removed 0 bases at V and 12 bases at J, with 13 bases between. CDR1 SGHDT and CDR2 YYEEEE come from the germline V gene. The chain's CDR3 is CASSLVAAMGQFF. DNA of the CDR3: TGTGCCAGCAGCTTGGTCGCAGCGATGGGGCAGTTCTTC.

In regard to this clone: Other DNA sequences in the same sample also yield this CDR3. The gene calls are TRBV5-6 and TRBJ1-1; D might be TRBD1 (6 bases). The germline V gene encodes CDR1 SGHDT and CDR2 YYEEEE. This CDR3 has 12 residues. The V and J ends lost 3 bases and 3 bases respectively, with 6 bases between them. CDR3 coding DNA: TGTGCCAGCAGCTCAGGGGACACTGAAGCTTTCTTT. Its translation is CASSSGDTEAFF.

V is TRBV6-5 and J is TRBJ2-3; the match to TRBD1 covers 7 bases. This CDR3 is 15 amino acids long. CDR1 is MNHEY, CDR2 SVGAGI, per germline. The V gene end was trimmed by 4 bases and the J gene end by 5 bases; junction bases not matched to a gene: 9. The CDR3, as DNA: TGTGCCAGCAGTTTCACAGGGGTGGGGGAAGATACGCAGTATTTT. Translated: CASSFTGVGEDTQYF.

CDR3 sequence reads: CASSSTSSYEQYF. The CDR3 bases are TGCGCCAGCAGCTCGACTAGCTCCTACGAGCAGTACTTC. V usage is TRBV5-1 and J usage is TRBJ2-7, with D possibly TRBD2 on 6 matching bases. The V gene's germline CDR1 is SGHRS and CDR2 YFSETQ. The CDR3 consists of 13 residues. Trimming removed 3 bases at V and 0 bases at J, with 7 bases between.